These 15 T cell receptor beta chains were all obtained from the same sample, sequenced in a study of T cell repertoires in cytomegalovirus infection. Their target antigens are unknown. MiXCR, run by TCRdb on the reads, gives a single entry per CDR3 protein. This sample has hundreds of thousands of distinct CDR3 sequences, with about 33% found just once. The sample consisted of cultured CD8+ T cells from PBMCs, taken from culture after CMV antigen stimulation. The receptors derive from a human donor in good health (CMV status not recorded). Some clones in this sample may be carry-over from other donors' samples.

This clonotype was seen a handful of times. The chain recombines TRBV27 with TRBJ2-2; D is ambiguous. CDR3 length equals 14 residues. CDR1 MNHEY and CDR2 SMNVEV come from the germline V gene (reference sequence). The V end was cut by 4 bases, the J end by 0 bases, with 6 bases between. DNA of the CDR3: TGTGCCAGCAGTTGGGTCTCGAACACCGGGGAGCTGTTTTTT. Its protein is CASSWVSNTGELFF.

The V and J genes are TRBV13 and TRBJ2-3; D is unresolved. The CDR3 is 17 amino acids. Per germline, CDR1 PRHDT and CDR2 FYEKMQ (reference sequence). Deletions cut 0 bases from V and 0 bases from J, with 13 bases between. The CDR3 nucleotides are TGTGCCAGCAGCTTAGGTCCCTTTGGAACTAGCACAGATACGCAGTATTTT. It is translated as CASSLGPFGTSTDTQYF.

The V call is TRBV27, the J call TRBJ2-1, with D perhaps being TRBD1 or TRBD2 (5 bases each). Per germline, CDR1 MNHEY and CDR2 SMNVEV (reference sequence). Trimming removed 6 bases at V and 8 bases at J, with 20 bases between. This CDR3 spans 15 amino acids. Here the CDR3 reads CASSFLPGPRDEQFF. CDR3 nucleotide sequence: TGTGCCAGCAGCTTCCTTCCGGGACCTAGGGATGAGCAGTTCTTC.

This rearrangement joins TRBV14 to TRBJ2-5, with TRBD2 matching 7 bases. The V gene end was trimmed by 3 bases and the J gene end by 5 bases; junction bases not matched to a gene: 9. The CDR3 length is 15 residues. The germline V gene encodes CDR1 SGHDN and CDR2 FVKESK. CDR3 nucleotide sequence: TGTGCCAGCAGCCATCCGGGCGGGGGAGAGGAGACCCAGTACTTC. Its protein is CASSHPGGGEETQYF.

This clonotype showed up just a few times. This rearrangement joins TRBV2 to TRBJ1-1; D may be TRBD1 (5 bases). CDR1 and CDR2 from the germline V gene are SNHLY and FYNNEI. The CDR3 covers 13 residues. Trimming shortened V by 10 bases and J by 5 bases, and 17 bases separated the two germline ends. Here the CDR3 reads CATSIEEGTEAFF. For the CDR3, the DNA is TGTGCCACTTCGATAGAAGAGGGGACTGAAGCTTTCTTT.

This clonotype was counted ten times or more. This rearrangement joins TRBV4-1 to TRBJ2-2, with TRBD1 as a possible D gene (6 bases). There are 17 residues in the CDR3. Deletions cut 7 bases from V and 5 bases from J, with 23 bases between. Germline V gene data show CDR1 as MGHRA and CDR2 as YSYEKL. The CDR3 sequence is CASNGLGAARGTGELFF. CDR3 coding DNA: TGCGCCAGCAACGGCCTAGGTGCAGCGAGGGGGACCGGGGAGCTGTTTTTT.

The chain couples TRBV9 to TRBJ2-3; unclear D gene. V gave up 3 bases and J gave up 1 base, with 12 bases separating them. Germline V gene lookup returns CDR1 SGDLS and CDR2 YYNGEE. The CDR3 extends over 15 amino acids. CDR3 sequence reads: CASSAHPRGTDTQYF. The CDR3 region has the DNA TGTGCCAGCAGCGCCCATCCCCGGGGCACAGATACGCAGTATTTT.

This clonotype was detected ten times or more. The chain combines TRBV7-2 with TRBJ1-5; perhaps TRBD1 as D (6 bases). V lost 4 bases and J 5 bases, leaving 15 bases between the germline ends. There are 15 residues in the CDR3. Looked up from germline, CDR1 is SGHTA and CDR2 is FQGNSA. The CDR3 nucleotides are TGTGCCAGCAGCTCCCTGGACAGTGTGGATCAGCCCCAGCATTTT. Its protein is CASSSLDSVDQPQHF.

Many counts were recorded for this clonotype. CDR3 DNA: TGTGCCAGCAGCCCCGGACGGGCCAGGCAAGAGACCCAGTACTTC. Its translation: CASSPGRARQETQYF. The chain combines TRBV7-8 with TRBJ2-5, with D hard to call. There are 15 residues in the CDR3. Germline CDR1 SGHVS, CDR2 FQNEAQ. V was pared by 5 bases and J by 2 bases, with 15 bases between.

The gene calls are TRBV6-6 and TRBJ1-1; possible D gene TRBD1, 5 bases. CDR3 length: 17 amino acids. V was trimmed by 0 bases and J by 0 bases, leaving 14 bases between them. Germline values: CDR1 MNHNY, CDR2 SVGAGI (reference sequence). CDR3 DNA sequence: TGTGCCAGCAGTTACTCTCAGGTCGCAGGGCTGAACACTGAAGCTTTCTTT. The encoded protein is CASSYSQVAGLNTEAFF.

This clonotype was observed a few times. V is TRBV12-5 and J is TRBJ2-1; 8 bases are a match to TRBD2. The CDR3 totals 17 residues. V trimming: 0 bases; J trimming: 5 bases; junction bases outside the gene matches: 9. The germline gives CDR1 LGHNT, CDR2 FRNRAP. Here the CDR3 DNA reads TGTGCTAGTGGTTTGGTACGGGAGGTAGCGGGAAACAATGAGCAGTTCTTC. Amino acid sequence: CASGLVREVAGNNEQFF.

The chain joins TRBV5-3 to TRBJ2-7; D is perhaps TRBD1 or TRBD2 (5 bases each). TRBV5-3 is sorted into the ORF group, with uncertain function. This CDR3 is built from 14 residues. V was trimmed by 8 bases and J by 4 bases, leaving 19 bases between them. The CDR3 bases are TGTGCCAGCAGCGCAGGACACTCGGGGTACGAGCAGTACTTC. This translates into CASSAGHSGYEQYF.

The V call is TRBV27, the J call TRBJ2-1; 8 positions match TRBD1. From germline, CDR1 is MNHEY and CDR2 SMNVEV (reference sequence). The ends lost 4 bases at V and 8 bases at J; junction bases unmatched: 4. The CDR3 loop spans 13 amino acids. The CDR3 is CASSSSTGDEQFF. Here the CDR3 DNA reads TGTGCCAGCAGTTCCTCGACAGGGGATGAGCAGTTCTTC.

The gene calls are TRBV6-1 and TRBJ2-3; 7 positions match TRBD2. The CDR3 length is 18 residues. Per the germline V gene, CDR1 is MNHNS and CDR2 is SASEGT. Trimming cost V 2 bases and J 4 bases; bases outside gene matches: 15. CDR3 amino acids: CASSELPLGGMGPDTQYF. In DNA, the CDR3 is TGTGCCAGCAGTGAACTCCCCCTGGGGGGGATGGGGCCAGATACGCAGTATTTT.

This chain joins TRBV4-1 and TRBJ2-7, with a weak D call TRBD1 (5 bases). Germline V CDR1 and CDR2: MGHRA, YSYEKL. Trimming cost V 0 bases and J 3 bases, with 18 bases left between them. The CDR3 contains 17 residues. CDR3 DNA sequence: TGCGCCAGCAGCCAAGAGGGGCCTACCATTTATGACTACGAGCAGTACTTC. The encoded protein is CASSQEGPTIYDYEQYF.